The TCR beta chain described here comes from a study of cytomegalovirus exposure and HLA in healthy donors. CDR1 and CDR2 from the germline V gene are LNHDA and SQIVND (reference sequence). The CDR3 spans 16 residues. To note about this clone: The antigen is undetermined.

Whole-study findings and limits: Analysis performed later showed TCR beta chains linked to HLA being more clonally expanded than equally common others. As a later analysis showed, several of the most significant clusters appeared to be linked to common viral pathogens.

PCR was performed using 60 Vbeta and 13 Jbeta primers. Sequencing used immunoSEQ multiplex PCR; TCRdb keeps in-frame clones, though not all of them. This table has around 100,000 clones, about 74% appearing once. The source of this sequence is a male donor in good health and CMV-seropositive. The sequenced material came from PBMCs. This chain joins TRBV19 and TRBJ2-5; 8 nucleotides match TRBD1. The end of the DNA fits TRBJ2-7 better, so the J call may be wrong. DNA of the CDR3: TGTGCCAGTAGTGCAACCAGGACAGGGAACTCCTACGAGCAGTACTTC. It yields the protein CASSATRTGNSYEQYF.